This record looks at one T cell receptor beta chain sequence and its context. Its specificity is unknown. The data were taken from a study of cytomegalovirus exposure and HLA in healthy donors. Findings and caveats of the study: In an earlier analysis, in around 590 donors, most V segments appeared productive either ~90% or ~30% of the time. Apart from CMV serostatus, no immune exposure information was available. In a later analysis, V- and J-gene trimming of beta chains associated with a DCLRE1C missense variant, replicated independently.

Germline-derived CDR1 and CDR2 are SNHLY and FYNNEI. CDR3 length: 10 amino acids. Trimming cost V 7 bases and J 3 bases, with 4 bases left between them. The PCR was carried out with 60 Vbeta primers and 13 Jbeta primers. The repertoire was sequenced with immunoSEQ multiplex PCR; TCRdb's copy has only in-frame clones and lacks some. This repertoire shows roughly 130,000 clones, 65% to 90% found once; its top ten account for approximately 11%. The material sequenced was PBMCs. The chain is built from TRBV2 and TRBJ2-7; D is uncertain. This TCR was recovered from a male donor in good health and CMV-seropositive. CDR3 region: CASTNYEQYF. DNA for the CDR3: TGTGCCAGCACCAACTACGAGCAGTACTTC.